The source of this TCR beta chain is a study of T cell changes during pregnancy in multiple sclerosis. Sequencing used immunoSEQ multiplex PCR; TCRdb keeps in-frame clones, though not all of them. The sample yields around 55,000 clones, approximately 94% seen once. With V trimmed by 6 bases and J by 4 bases, 7 bases remained unmatched. The CDR3 covers 15 residues. Germline V gives CDR1 SGHVS, CDR2 FNYEAQ. The TCR originated in a female donor with multiple sclerosis, enrolled in a pregnancy study. The J gene is TRBJ2-2, the V gene TRBV7-6, with 8 bases lining up with TRBD2. Specimen: CD8+ T cells from peripheral blood mononuclear cells, collected in the third trimester of pregnancy. The chain's CDR3 is CASSLVLAGTGELFF. CDR3 in DNA: TGTGCCAGCAGTCTAGTCCTAGCGGGCACCGGGGAGCTGTTTTTT.